A selection of T cell receptor beta chains follows, all from one sample in a study of cytomegalovirus exposure and HLA in healthy donors. Clones were sequenced by immunoSEQ multiplex PCR, and TCRdb holds only the in-frame ones, with some missing. The sample records about 130,000 clones, less than 85% being singletons. Sequencing was done on a sample of PBMCs. The receptors stem from a man aged 25 to 40 in good health and CMV-seropositive. Each CDR3 is given with its conserved first and last residue. Each record gives: D gene, clone size, V gene, J gene, CDR3 DNA, CDR3 protein. The D gene is left open where the match is weak. Clone size is shown for a subset of rows, as once, few, many or a class of expanded clone.

d_gene: -
abundance: few
v_gene: TRBV7-2
j_gene: TRBJ2-1
CDR3nt: TGTGCCAGCAGCTTACCCCAGAGGAATGAGCAGTTCTTC
CDR3aa: CASSLPQRNEQFF

d_gene: -
abundance: -
v_gene: TRBV5-5
j_gene: TRBJ2-1
CDR3nt: TGTGCCAGCAGTGGCGGGGCAGGATGGGCCAATGAGCAGTTCTTC
CDR3aa: CASSGGAGWANEQFF

d_gene: -
abundance: -
v_gene: TRBV6-1
j_gene: TRBJ1-5
CDR3nt: TGTGCCAGCAGTCTAGACGGCAATCAGCCCCAGCATTTT
CDR3aa: CASSLDGNQPQHF

d_gene: TRBD1
abundance: few
v_gene: TRBV6-5
j_gene: TRBJ1-1
CDR3nt: TGTGCCAGCAGGCGACCGGGACAGCGGAACACTGAAGCTTTCTTT
CDR3aa: CASRRPGQRNTEAFF

d_gene: TRBD2
abundance: -
v_gene: TRBV6-5
j_gene: TRBJ2-5
CDR3nt: TGTGCCAGCAGTTACTCGACTAGCGGGGGGGCAGGGACCCAGTACTTC
CDR3aa: CASSYSTSGGAGTQYF

d_gene: TRBD1
abundance: -
v_gene: TRBV5-1
j_gene: TRBJ2-5
CDR3nt: TGCGCCAGCAGCTTACGTGGACAGGGGGCCCAAGAGACCCAGTACTTC
CDR3aa: CASSLRGQGAQETQYF

d_gene: -
abundance: -
v_gene: TRBV30
j_gene: TRBJ1-1
CDR3nt: TGTGCCTGCTCCCACAGCTCTAACACTGAAGCTTTCTTT
CDR3aa: CACSHSSNTEAFF

d_gene: TRBD1
abundance: -
v_gene: TRBV2
j_gene: TRBJ1-6
CDR3nt: TGTGCCAGCAAGCAAACGACAGGGGTAAATTCACCCCTCCACTTT
CDR3aa: CASKQTTGVNSPLHF

d_gene: TRBD1
abundance: few
v_gene: TRBV19
j_gene: TRBJ1-1
CDR3nt: TGTGCCAGTAGTATGAACGACAGGGTGGCTTTCTTT
CDR3aa: CASSMNDRVAFF

d_gene: TRBD1
abundance: -
v_gene: TRBV7-9
j_gene: TRBJ2-5
CDR3nt: TGTTCCAGCCGCAGACGGGACAGTCAAGAGACCCAGTACTTC
CDR3aa: CSSRRRDSQETQYF

d_gene: TRBD1
abundance: -
v_gene: TRBV27
j_gene: TRBJ1-2
CDR3nt: TGTGCCAGCAGCATTACAGGGGGCGTAGGCTATGGCTACACCTTC
CDR3aa: CASSITGGVGYGYTF

d_gene: TRBD1
abundance: -
v_gene: TRBV6-6
j_gene: TRBJ1-2
CDR3nt: TGTGCCAGCAGTTACGGACAGGGGCACTATGGCTACACCTTC
CDR3aa: CASSYGQGHYGYTF

d_gene: -
abundance: -
v_gene: TRBV9
j_gene: TRBJ1-2
CDR3nt: TGTGCCAGCATCTCGTCCGGGGATGGCTACACCTTC
CDR3aa: CASISSGDGYTF

d_gene: TRBD2
abundance: -
v_gene: TRBV7-2
j_gene: TRBJ2-3
CDR3nt: TGTGCCAGCTGTACAACCATGGGCGGGGGGTCCACAGATACGCAGTATTTT
CDR3aa: CASCTTMGGGSTDTQYF

d_gene: TRBD1
abundance: -
v_gene: TRBV5-1
j_gene: TRBJ2-1
CDR3nt: TGCGCCAGCAGCTTGGCCGGGTACAGGGGCGGTGAGCAGTTCTTC
CDR3aa: CASSLAGYRGGEQFF

d_gene: TRBD1
abundance: -
v_gene: TRBV18
j_gene: TRBJ1-2
CDR3nt: TGTGCCAGCTCACCACCGACAGGGGGAAGTTATGGCTACACCTTC
CDR3aa: CASSPPTGGSYGYTF